This T cell receptor beta chain was sequenced for a study of blood T cell repertoires in COVID-19. V was clipped by 1 base and J by 7 bases; unmatched bases: 10. Germline CDR1 and CDR2: SGHDN and FVKESK. There are 17 residues in the CDR3. This study enrolled people aged roughly 18 to 89 from about 24 US geographic areas. Assignment of participants to cohorts was predicated upon participant-reported clinical history. Donors in Cohort 3 counted as recovered after two negative PCRs, clearance, or symptom resolution. Under the authors' procedure: Cell counts per sample came from amplifying reference gene primers. Repertoires were generated with immunoSEQ multiplex PCR, while TCRdb's copy carries only in-frame clones and drops some. V, J and clone size are those of that table, while D and trimming were read from the DNA. Of about 480,000 clones in the sample, approximately 86% were seen once.

Input material: PBMCs or T cells enriched from blood (not recorded which). This receptor was identified in a woman aged 55-69 years who had recovered from COVID-19. The chain joins TRBV14 to TRBJ2-3; 11 bases agree with TRBD2. The CDR3 DNA follows: TGTGCCAGCAGCCAAGCCGTCCTAGCGGGGGGTAGGAATACGCAGTATTTT. It codes for CASSQAVLAGGRNTQYF.